The clone carrying this TCR beta chain was detected only a few times. Its matching antigen is unknown. This entry is derived from a study of blood T cells in healthy people across ages. Study findings and constraints: Researchers deemed the diversity estimates from one million T cells underestimates. Among T cells, TCR beta diversity per million cells dropped roughly linearly as age rose. It was the long-lived donors that had more naive CD4+ cells and higher diversity than aged donors.

Then a second PCR, running about 7 to 11 cycles, was carried out with a sample-barcoded 5' primer and a J-beta primer mix. Each TCR beta cDNA got a 12-nucleotide random molecular identifier. MiXCR, run by TCRdb on the 5' RACE reads, gives a single entry per CDR3 protein. This table holds approximately 2,000,000 distinct CDR3 sequences, about two fifths found once. The CDR3 spans 13 residues. Between the trimmed V and J ends, which lost 7 bases and 0 bases, there was a span of 12 bases. The germline V gene has CDR1 SQVTM and CDR2 ANQGSEA. The chain employs TRBV29-1 and TRBJ1-2, with D uncertain. Sequenced sample: blood. The origin of this receptor is a human donor in good health. This CDR3 reads CSGITGPNYGYTF. The CDR3 DNA reads as TGCAGCGGTATTACCGGTCCTAACTATGGCTACACCTTC.